This passage covers 11 T cell receptor beta chains from one sample sequenced in a study of blood T cell repertoires in COVID-19. Sequenced by immunoSEQ multiplex PCR; TCRdb stores in-frame clones only, minus some. The sample lists fewer than 300,000 clones, approximately 92% occurring once. Material for sequencing was PBMCs or T cells enriched from blood (not recorded which). The receptors originated from a woman in her 30s who had recovered from COVID-19.

The chain combines TRBV7-2 with TRBJ1-4; no clear D gene. This CDR3 is 15 amino acids long. The V end was cut by 5 bases, the J end by 4 bases, with 14 bases between. The V gene's germline CDR1 is SGHTA and CDR2 FQGNSA. CDR3 sequence (DNA): TGTGCCAGCAGCCCAAAGACGGGATTTAATGAAAAACTGTTTTTT. Residues: CASSPKTGFNEKLFF. The complete variable domain, with remaining parts taken from reference TRBV7-2 and TRBJ1-4, reads GAGVSQSPSNKVTEKGKDVELRCDPISGHTALYWYRQSLGQGLEFLIYFQGNSAPDKSGLPSDRFSAERTGGSVSTLTIQRTQQEDSAVYLCASSPKTGFNEKLFFGSGTQLSVL.

The chain links TRBV10-3 to TRBJ2-7, with 10 bases fitting TRBD2. Germline V gives CDR1 ENHRY, CDR2 SYGVKD. The CDR3 has 15 amino acids. J gave up 6 bases and V 8 bases, and 13 bases lay outside the gene matches. CDR3 loop: CAIATVSSGSREQYF. The CDR3 DNA sequence: TGTGCCATCGCGACTGTCTCTAGCGGGAGTCGCGAGCAGTACTTC.

This chain uses TRBV7-9 with TRBJ2-3, with 10 positions matching TRBD2. V dropped 5 bases and J dropped 3; count of bases not matched to a gene: 5. CDR1 and CDR2 from the germline V gene are SEHNR and FQNEAQ (reference sequence). CDR3 size: 15 residues. DNA of the CDR3: TGTGCCAGCAGCCCTGGAGCGGGAGGGACAGATACGCAGTATTTT. Its translation: CASSPGAGGTDTQYF.

The V gene is TRBV2, the J gene TRBJ2-7, with 7 positions matching TRBD2. This CDR3 is built from 13 residues. Germline V gene sequence: CDR1 SNHLY, CDR2 FYNNEI. The V gene end was trimmed by 6 bases and the J gene end by 4 bases; junction bases not matched to a gene: 6. The DNA of the CDR3 is TGTGCCAGCAGGAGTAGCGGGTCATACGAGCAGTACTTC. Its protein product is CASRSSGSYEQYF. Drawing the rest from reference TRBV2 and TRBJ2-7, the complete variable domain is EPEVTQTPSHQVTQMGQEVILRCVPISNHLYFYWYRQILGQKVEFLVSFYNNEISEKSEIFDDQFSVERPDGSNFTLKIRSTKLEDSAMYFCASRSSGSYEQYFGPGTRLTVT.

The CDR3 spells CASSFGVGLYGYTF. CDR3 DNA: TGTGCCAGCAGTTTCGGAGTGGGTCTATATGGCTACACCTTC. The chain is built from TRBV27 and TRBJ1-2; D not certain. V dropped 3 bases and J dropped 5 bases, with 13 bases sitting between them. CDR3 length equals 14 residues. Germline V gene lookup returns CDR1 MNHEY and CDR2 SMNVEV (reference sequence).

The genes are TRBV9 and TRBJ2-7, with a possible D match to TRBD2 (6 bases). CDR1 and CDR2 from the germline V gene are SGDLS and YYNGEE. The CDR3 runs to 16 residues. With 4 bases removed from V and 0 bases from J, the gap between germline ends came to 17 bases. In DNA form, the CDR3 reads TGTGCCAGCAGCCCCGGGAGACTCCCCTTCTCCTACGAGCAGTACTTC. Protein product: CASSPGRLPFSYEQYF. Variable domain in full (rest from reference TRBV9 and TRBJ2-7): DSGVTQTPKHLITATGQRVTLRCSPRSGDLSVYWYQQSLDQGLQFLIQYYNGEERAKGNILERFSAQQFPDLHSELNLSSLELGDSALYFCASSPGRLPFSYEQYFGPGTRLTVT.

The chain is built from TRBV7-2 and TRBJ2-7; TRBD2 might be the D (6 bases). V lost 4 bases to trimming and J lost 1 base, with 11 bases between them. This CDR3 has 14 amino acids. Germline V gene lookup returns CDR1 SGHTA and CDR2 FQGNSA. This CDR3 is CASSSPGLSYEQYF. In DNA form, the CDR3 reads TGTGCCAGCAGCTCACCGGGACTTTCCTACGAGCAGTACTTC.

The gene calls are TRBV30 and TRBJ1-3; D is possibly TRBD1 (5 bases). V was trimmed by 1 base and J by 2 bases, leaving 9 bases between them. Per the germline V gene, CDR1 is GTSNPN and CDR2 is SVGIG (reference sequence). CDR3 length equals 14 residues. The CDR3, as DNA: TGTGCCTGGAGTGAGCGCAGGGCTGGAAACACCATATATTTT. This sequence encodes CAWSERRAGNTIYF.

The V gene is TRBV18, the J gene TRBJ2-7; TRBD1 aligns across 10 bases. This CDR3 comprises 16 residues. Losses at the gene ends were 10 bases for V and 4 bases for J; bases not matched to a gene: 16. CDR1 and CDR2 from the germline V gene are KGHSH and LQKENI. The CDR3 loop reads CATRGTGDFVGYEQYF. CDR3 sequence (DNA): TGTGCCACCCGAGGGACAGGGGATTTTGTCGGGTACGAGCAGTACTTC.

V and J are TRBV5-4 and TRBJ1-6; D remains ambiguous. Germline CDR1 and CDR2: SGHNT and YYREEE (reference sequence). The length of the CDR3 is 16 residues. Trimming removed 0 bases from V and 10 bases from J, with 17 bases in between. The CDR3 DNA reads TGTGCCAGCAGCTTGGACTCGGAGGGATATGGCTCACCCCTCCACTTT. It codes for CASSLDSEGYGSPLHF.

The chain uses TRBV6-2 or TRBV6-3 and TRBJ2-7; D may be TRBD1 (5 bases). The V gene lost 5 bases and the J gene lost 5 bases, with 16 bases spanning the gap. Germline CDR1 reads MNHEY; CDR2 reads SVGEGT. The CDR3 covers 14 residues. The chain's CDR3 is CASSDPGRANEQYF. CDR3 bases: TGTGCCAGCAGTGACCCCGGCAGGGCGAACGAGCAGTACTTC.